This T cell receptor (beta chain) was documented in a study of shared clonotypes between healthy human individuals. The method was immunoSEQ multiplex PCR; TCRdb's version includes in-frame clones alone and lacks a portion of them. The sample includes 2 million to 2.5 million clones, 90% to 95% seen only once; the top ten take 0.3% to 0.4%. V was trimmed by 1 base and J by 1 base, leaving 7 bases between them. The CDR3 has 14 residues. The germline gives CDR1 MDHEN, CDR2 SYDVKM. The gene calls are TRBV28 and TRBJ2-5, with no clear D. This TCR was sampled from a man between 18 and 35 years old in good health. Some clones in this sample may be carry-over from other donors' samples. The sequencing sample was made of naive CD4+ T cells from PBMCs. Indicated subset: CD45RA+ positively selected. The CDR3 loop is CASSLSWGQETQYF. Here the CDR3 DNA reads TGTGCCAGCAGTTTATCATGGGGCCAAGAGACCCAGTACTTC. The whole variable domain, filled in from reference TRBV28 and TRBJ2-5, reads DVKVTQSSRYLVKRTGEKVFLECVQDMDHENMFWYRQDPGLGLRLIYFSYDVKMKEKGDIPEGYSVSREKKERFSLILESASTNQTSMYLCASSLSWGQETQYFGPGTRLLVL.